This TCR beta chain was obtained from a study of blood T cell repertoires in COVID-19. The overall study: Donors in the United States, Italy and Spain gave samples during acute or convalescent COVID-19. The analysed material was cDNA or gDNA that came from T cells, B-cell-depleted T cells, or PBMCs.

The germline V gene has CDR1 SGHAT and CDR2 FQNNGV. CDR3 size: 15 residues. V lost 4 bases and J lost 4; bases outside the gene matches: 5. In the original processing: For nucleated cells, counts were estimated from reference gene primer amplification. Produced via immunoSEQ multiplex PCR; TCRdb's table is partial and in-frame only. V, J and clone size were drawn from that table, and D and trimming were deduced from the DNA. The sample includes about 160,000 clones, about 80% of them seen just once. Sequenced sample: peripheral blood. The chain has TRBV11-2 and TRBJ2-1, with TRBD1 identical over 9 bases. This TCR derives from a man in his 70s with acute or convalescent COVID-19. The CDR3 DNA follows: TGTGCCAGCAGCTACAGGACAGGGGAGTACAATGAGCAGTTCTTC. Amino acid sequence: CASSYRTGEYNEQFF.